The present T cell receptor (beta chain) was sequenced within a study of blood T cell repertoires in COVID-19. Method: immunoSEQ multiplex PCR; TCRdb's copy keeps in-frame clones and lacks some. The sample comprises about 60,000 clones, 65% to 85% of which are singletons, and approximately 17% rests with the top ten. This CDR3 contains 15 residues. The germline CDR1 and CDR2 sequences are ENHRY and SYGVKD. J lost 5 bases, V lost 4 bases, and 4 bases had no gene match. The sequencing input was peripheral blood. The V gene is TRBV10-3, the J gene TRBJ2-5; 13 nucleotides align to TRBD2. The sequence was obtained from a man in his 70s with active COVID-19. The CDR3 region has the DNA TGTGCCATCAGTGGGACTAGCGGGAGTTCGGAGACCCAGTACTTC. It yields the protein CAISGTSGSSETQYF.